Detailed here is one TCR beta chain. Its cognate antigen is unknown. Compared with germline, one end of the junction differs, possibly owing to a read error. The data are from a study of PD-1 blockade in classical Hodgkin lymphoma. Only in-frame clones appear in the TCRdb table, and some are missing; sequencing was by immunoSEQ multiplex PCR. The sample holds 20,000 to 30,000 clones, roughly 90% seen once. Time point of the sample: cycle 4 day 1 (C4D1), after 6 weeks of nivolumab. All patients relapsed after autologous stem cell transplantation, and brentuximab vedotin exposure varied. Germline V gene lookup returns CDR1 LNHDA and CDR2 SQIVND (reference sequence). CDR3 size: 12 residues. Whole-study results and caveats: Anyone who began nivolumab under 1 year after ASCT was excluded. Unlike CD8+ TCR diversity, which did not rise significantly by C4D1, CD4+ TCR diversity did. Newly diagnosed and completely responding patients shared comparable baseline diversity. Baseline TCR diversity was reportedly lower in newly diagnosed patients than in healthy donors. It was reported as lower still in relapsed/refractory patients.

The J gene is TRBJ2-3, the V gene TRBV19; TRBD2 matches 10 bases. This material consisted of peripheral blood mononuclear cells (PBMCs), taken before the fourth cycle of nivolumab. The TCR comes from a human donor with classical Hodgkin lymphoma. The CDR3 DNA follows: TGTGCCAGTAGTCACCCCGGGACTAGCGAGACTTTT. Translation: CASSHPGTSETF.